The 20 T cell receptor beta chains below were found in one sample sequenced in a study of Tregs in tolerant kidney transplant recipients. TCRdb's table, derived via immunoSEQ multiplex PCR, lists solely in-frame clones and lacks some. The sample shows tens of thousands of clones, 70% to 90% of them seen only once. This sample comprised Tregs from blood, obtained before the transplant. The receptor source for this set is a human donor who received a combined kidney and bone marrow transplant.

The chain recombines TRBV28 with TRBJ1-5; TRBD1 matches 8 bases. Germline CDR1 reads MDHEN; CDR2 reads SYDVKM. With V trimmed by 5 bases and J by 3 bases, 18 bases remained unmatched. This CDR3 has 19 amino acids. The CDR3 loop reads CASSRPGQATKVANQPQHF. The CDR3 region has the DNA TGTGCCAGCAGTCGTCCGGGACAGGCGACTAAGGTTGCCAATCAGCCCCAGCATTTT.

About this clone: An end of the junction does not agree with germline; a read error may underlie this. J is TRBJ2-3 and V is TRBV7-2; 7 nucleotides match TRBD2. The CDR3 is 15 residues long. The germline V gene encodes CDR1 SGHTA and CDR2 FQGNSA. CDR3 DNA: TGTGCCAGCAGCTTAACGGGCGGGAGCACCGATACGCAGTATTTT. Its translation: CASSLTGGSTDTQYF.

V gene TRBV27 combines with J gene TRBJ1-3; D remains ambiguous. Germline V CDR1 and CDR2: MNHEY, SMNVEV (reference sequence). The CDR3 runs to 16 residues. V was clipped by 5 bases and J by 4 bases, with 18 bases between them. CDR3 coding DNA: TGTGCCAGCAGTCCCGCGACCCAGACGGGGGGAAACACCATATATTTT. Residues: CASSPATQTGGNTIYF.

The chain recombines TRBV7-2 with TRBJ1-6; 7 bases line up with TRBD1. Trimming took 5 bases from V and 4 from J; bases not matched to a gene: 5. The CDR3 extends over 15 amino acids. The germline V gene has CDR1 SGHTA and CDR2 FQGNSA. The CDR3 region is CASSPGQIYNSPLHF. The CDR3 DNA follows: TGTGCCAGCAGCCCGGGACAGATTTATAATTCACCCCTCCACTTT.

CDR3 loop: CASSFPAPPDTQYF. DNA for the CDR3: TGTGCCAGCAGCTTCCCCGCTCCCCCTGATACGCAGTATTTT. V is TRBV7-9 and J is TRBJ2-3; the D is unclear. The CDR3 spans 14 residues. Per the germline V gene, CDR1 is SEHNR and CDR2 is FQNEAQ (reference sequence). The germline V and J ends were trimmed by 3 bases and 6 bases, with 13 bases remaining between them. Full variable domain (rest looked up from reference TRBV7-9 and TRBJ2-3): DTGVSQNPRHKITKRGQNVTFRCDPISEHNRLYWYRQTLGQGPEFLTYFQNEAQLEKSRLLSDRFSAERPKGSFSTLEIQRTEQGDSAMYLCASSFPAPPDTQYFGPGTRLTVL.

V usage is TRBV7-2 and J usage is TRBJ2-1; no reliable D call. Trimming removed 6 bases from V and 5 bases from J, with 8 bases in between. The CDR3 loop spans 12 amino acids. The germline CDR1 and CDR2 sequences are SGHTA and FQGNSA. CDR3: CASRHENNEQFF. CDR3 nucleotides: TGTGCCAGCAGACATGAGAACAATGAGCAGTTCTTC.

This clone was seen a handful of times. Other DNA sequences in the sample encode the same CDR3. The chain joins TRBV18 to TRBJ1-5; no clear D gene. Germline CDR1 and CDR2: KGHSH and LQKENI. With 0 bases removed from V and 3 bases from J, the gap between germline ends came to 0 bases. This CDR3 has 12 amino acids. CDR3 DNA: TGTGCCAGCTCACCACCCAATCAGCCCCAGCATTTT. Amino acids: CASSPPNQPQHF. Supplemented by reference TRBV18 and TRBJ1-5, the full variable domain reads NAGVMQNPRHLVRRRGQEARLRCSPMKGHSHVYWYRQLPEEGLKFMVYLQKENIIDESGMPKERFSAEFPKEGPSILRIQQVVRGDSAAYFCASSPPNQPQHFGDGTRLSIL.

This clone was seen once. The chain carries TRBV9 and TRBJ1-4; unclear D gene. Deletions cut 4 bases from V and 4 bases from J, with 8 bases between. Germline V gene sequence: CDR1 SGDLS, CDR2 YYNGEE. The CDR3 consists of 13 residues. The CDR3 DNA reads TGTGCCAGCAGCCGGGCTATTAATGAAAAACTGTTTTTT. It codes for CASSRAINEKLFF. The whole variable domain, remainder taken from reference TRBV9 and TRBJ1-4, is DSGVTQTPKHLITATGQRVTLRCSPRSGDLSVYWYQQSLDQGLQFLIQYYNGEERAKGNILERFSAQQFPDLHSELNLSSLELGDSALYFCASSRAINEKLFFGSGTQLSVL.

J is TRBJ2-1 and V is TRBV29-1; a weak D match, TRBD1 (8 bases). The CDR3 loop spans 17 amino acids. CDR1 SQVTM and CDR2 ANQGSEA come from the germline V gene. Deletions cut 4 bases from V and 8 bases from J, with 27 bases between. The CDR3 DNA reads as TGCAGCGTTGTTTGGACAGGGACCCGTAGGGAGGGCGATGAGCAGTTCTTC. This translates into CSVVWTGTRREGDEQFF.

V and J are TRBV14 and TRBJ2-6; D gene ambiguous. The germline V gene has CDR1 SGHDN and CDR2 FVKESK. Trimming removed 4 bases at V and 0 bases at J, with 10 bases between. This CDR3 comprises 16 residues. The CDR3 nucleotides read TGTGCCAGCAGCCGAACGTACCCCTCTGGGGCCAACGTCCTGACTTTC. This encodes CASSRTYPSGANVLTF. The variable domain in full, completed from reference TRBV14 and TRBJ2-6, reads EAGVTQFPSHSVIEKGQTVTLRCDPISGHDNLYWYRRVMGKEIKFLLHFVKESKQDESGMPNNRFLAERTGGTYSTLKVQPAELEDSGVYFCASSRTYPSGANVLTFGAGSRLTVL.

This clone showed up just once. In DNA, the CDR3 is TGCGCCAGCAGCTACCCTCCGGACGGCTACACCTTC. As protein: CASSYPPDGYTF. The rearrangement joins TRBV5-1 to TRBJ1-2; D remains unclear. This CDR3 is 12 amino acids long. Germline loops: CDR1 SGHRS, CDR2 YFSETQ. V dropped 3 bases and J dropped 8 bases, with 11 bases sitting between them.

This clone was seen a single time. This chain joins TRBV5-4 and TRBJ1-5; possible D gene TRBD1, 6 bases. V was cut by 0 bases and J by 4 bases, with 11 bases left in between. Looked up from germline, CDR1 is SGHNT and CDR2 is YYREEE (reference sequence). The CDR3 has 15 residues. CDR3 sequence reads: CASSLAGGGNQPQHF. The CDR3 coding sequence is TGTGCCAGCAGCTTGGCCGGAGGGGGGAATCAGCCCCAGCATTTT.

The V call is TRBV27, the J call TRBJ2-2; D not certain. This CDR3 is 15 amino acids long. The V end lost 0 bases, the J end lost 1 base, and 6 bases lay between the germline ends. CDR1 is MNHEY, CDR2 SMNVEV, per germline (reference sequence). The CDR3 DNA reads TGTGCCAGCAGTTTATCCGGAAGGAACACCGGGGAGCTGTTTTTT. It yields the protein CASSLSGRNTGELFF.

The chain is built from TRBV5-4 and TRBJ2-5, with D unresolved. The CDR3 contains 11 residues. V was pared by 4 bases and J by 2 bases, with 3 bases between. Germline V gives CDR1 SGHNT, CDR2 YYREEE (reference sequence). Written as DNA, the CDR3 is TGTGCCAGCAGCGAACAAGAGACCCAGTACTTC. Its protein product is CASSEQETQYF.

J is TRBJ2-7 and V is TRBV2, with 11 bases fitting TRBD1. Germline V gives CDR1 SNHLY, CDR2 FYNNEI. The CDR3 totals 13 residues. V lost 5 bases and J lost 6; bases outside the gene matches: 3. This CDR3 is CASSRDRGGEQYF. DNA of the CDR3: TGTGCCAGCAGTCGGGACAGGGGGGGCGAGCAGTACTTC. Full variable domain (missing parts from reference TRBV2 and TRBJ2-7): EPEVTQTPSHQVTQMGQEVILRCVPISNHLYFYWYRQILGQKVEFLVSFYNNEISEKSEIFDDQFSVERPDGSNFTLKIRSTKLEDSAMYFCASSRDRGGEQYFGPGTRLTVT.

The chain uses TRBV19 and TRBJ2-1, with a weak D call TRBD2 (6 bases). The ends were cut back, 5 bases at V and 7 bases at J, with 9 bases in the middle. Germline V gene lookup returns CDR1 LNHDA and CDR2 SQIVND (reference sequence). The CDR3 sequence is 12 residues long. CDR3 amino acids: CASSRDLNEQFF. CDR3 coding DNA: TGTGCCAGTAGTCGGGACTTAAATGAGCAGTTCTTC.

The chain combines TRBV19 with TRBJ1-5, with D unclear. Germline lookup yields CDR1 LNHDA and CDR2 SQIVND (reference sequence). V lost 7 bases, J lost 2 bases, and 18 bases lay in between. The CDR3 extends over 16 amino acids. DNA of the CDR3: TGTGCCAGTACCCCCCGTTTACGTTACGGCAATCAGCCCCAGCATTTT. Translation gives CASTPRLRYGNQPQHF.

In its sample, this clone was seen once. The J gene is TRBJ2-7, the V gene TRBV5-6, with 7 bases fitting TRBD1. The CDR3 loop spans 14 amino acids. With 4 bases clipped from V and 1 base from J, the junction kept 5 bases outside the gene matches. Germline V gene sequence: CDR1 SGHDT, CDR2 YYEEEE. This chain's CDR3 is CASSKNRGSYEQYF. In nucleotides, the CDR3 is TGTGCCAGCAGCAAAAACAGGGGTTCCTACGAGCAGTACTTC.

This chain links TRBV11-2 with TRBJ1-3, with a weak D call TRBD1 (5 bases). Germline V gene sequence: CDR1 SGHAT, CDR2 FQNNGV. The CDR3 loop spans 18 amino acids. V was shortened by 1 base and J by 6 bases, with 22 bases between the two germline ends. CDR3 residues: CASSLAADRGTSTNTIYF. The CDR3 DNA reads as TGTGCCAGCAGCTTAGCTGCCGATCGGGGGACCTCGACAAACACCATATATTTT.

This chain connects TRBV5-1 to TRBJ2-7; possibly TRBD2 for D (5 bases). Germline-derived CDR1 and CDR2 are SGHRS and YFSETQ. V lost 4 bases and J lost 6, with 11 bases in between. This CDR3 comprises 12 residues. The CDR3 DNA reads as TGCGCCAGCAGCGAGGGTATGGGCGAGCAGTACTTC. This encodes CASSEGMGEQYF.